This TCR beta chain was found in a study of control samples from healthy donors and cancer patients. The assay was immunoSEQ multiplex PCR, and TCRdb's table has in-frame clones only and misses some. The data show around 90,000 clones, around nine tenths seen once. V shed 3 bases and J shed 9 bases, with 14 bases lying between them. Germline V CDR1 and CDR2: KGHDR, SFDVKD. CDR3 length: 14 amino acids. Sequencing input: blood. This TCR came from a man aged 30-40 years in good health. The chain has TRBV24-1 and TRBJ2-1, with D possibly TRBD1 on 7 matching bases. The CDR3 DNA reads as TGTGCCACCAGTGATCCCCAGGGGGGACGTGAGCAGTTCTTC. This gives the protein CATSDPQGGREQFF.